This record concerns one T cell receptor beta chain sequence. The data are from a study of blood T cell repertoires in COVID-19. Overall study context: Sample material is recorded as cDNA or gDNA derived from T cells, B-cell-depleted T cells, or PBMCs.

The germline gives CDR1 MNHEY, CDR2 SVGEGT. The CDR3 length is 17 residues. V gave up 2 bases and J gave up 6 bases; unmatched junction bases: 9. Using immunoSEQ multiplex PCR, the repertoire was profiled, and TCRdb retains in-frame clones only, with some absent. The sample contains under 250,000 clones, 88% of which appear only once. This clonotype was obtained from a man older than 75 with acute or convalescent COVID-19. The sequencing input was peripheral blood. The chain joins TRBV6-2 or TRBV6-3 to TRBJ1-6; 8 positions agree with TRBD1. The DNA for the CDR3 is TGTGCCAGCAGTTACGACGGGCAGGGGGCGCCTAATTCACCCCTCCACTTT. Its protein product is CASSYDGQGAPNSPLHF.